The 20 T cell receptor beta chains given below trace back to one sample, sequenced in a study of T cell repertoires in cytomegalovirus infection. TCRdb itself ran the reads through MiXCR, one entry per CDR3 protein. The repertoire has about 900,000 distinct CDR3 sequences, approximately 30% of them found once; the top ten carry around 15%. Antigens for these TCRs are unknown. This sample comprised cultured CD8+ T cells from PBMCs, obtained from culture after CMV antigen stimulation. These TCRs come from a human donor in good health (CMV status not recorded). Some clones in this sample may be carry-over from other donors' samples.

For the CDR3, the DNA is TGTGCCAGCAGCACTGCGGCGGACATTCAGTACTTC. It is translated as CASSTAADIQYF. The V call is TRBV9, the J call TRBJ2-4, with no clear D. Per the germline V gene, CDR1 is SGDLS and CDR2 is YYNGEE. Trimming stripped 4 bases from V and 8 bases from J, with 10 bases between. The CDR3 has 12 amino acids.

This clonotype was recorded a few times. The V gene is TRBV20-1, the J gene TRBJ2-7; 14 nucleotides line up with TRBD2. This CDR3 spans 15 amino acids. With 5 bases clipped from V and 3 bases from J, the junction kept 6 bases outside the gene matches. Germline-derived CDR1 and CDR2 are DFQATT and SNEGSKA (reference sequence). This CDR3 is CSAPGTSGGLYEQYF. As DNA, the CDR3 is TGCAGTGCTCCCGGGACTAGCGGGGGACTCTACGAGCAGTACTTC.

This chain connects TRBV10-3 to TRBJ1-2; D unresolved. Germline CDR1 reads ENHRY; CDR2 reads SYGVKD. V lost 6 bases to trimming and J lost 3 bases, with 5 bases between them. The CDR3 is made up of 11 amino acids. The CDR3 sequence: CAIRTDYGYTF. The CDR3 region has the DNA TGTGCCATCAGGACGGACTATGGCTACACCTTC.

This clonotype has more than one count but fewer than ten. The V and J genes are TRBV12-5 and TRBJ1-2; no clear D. CDR1 and CDR2 from the germline V gene are LGHNT and FRNRAP. The CDR3 has 13 amino acids. V gave up 5 bases and J gave up 1 base, with 8 bases separating them. The CDR3 bases are TGTGCTAGTGGTGGGTTGGATAACTATGGCTACACCTTC. It codes for CASGGLDNYGYTF.

This clonotype turned up a few times. CDR3 region: CASSLGGGPFYEQYV. The CDR3 nucleotides are TGTGCCAGCAGCTTAGGAGGGGGACCGTTCTACGAGCAGTACGTC. V gene TRBV7-9 combines with J gene TRBJ2-7, with a weak D call TRBD1 (6 bases). This CDR3 spans 15 amino acids. V was shortened by 1 base and J by 3 bases, with 13 bases between the two germline ends. Per germline, CDR1 SEHNR and CDR2 FQNEAQ (reference sequence).

This clonotype has a handful of counts. V usage is TRBV6-5 and J usage is TRBJ2-7; TRBD2 matches at 8 bases. The V gene's germline CDR1 is MNHEY and CDR2 SVGAGI. V lost 6 bases, J lost 4 bases, and 8 bases stayed unmatched. The CDR3 totals 14 residues. The CDR3 protein is CASSSSGGPYEQYV. The CDR3 DNA sequence: TGTGCCAGCAGCTCGAGCGGGGGCCCTTACGAGCAGTACGTC.

The rearrangement links TRBV4-1 to TRBJ1-1; D gene uncertain. Per the germline V gene, CDR1 is MGHRA and CDR2 is YSYEKL. V was cut by 1 base and J by 6 bases, with 6 bases left in between. The CDR3 length is 12 residues. In DNA form, the CDR3 reads TGCGCCAGCAGCCAAGCCGGATCTGAAGCTTTCTTT. This encodes CASSQAGSEAFF.

The chain combines TRBV12-3 or TRBV12-4 with TRBJ2-7; D remains ambiguous. Trimming took off 11 bases at V and 1 base at J, with 15 bases between the two ends. The CDR3 has 13 amino acids. The CDR3 is CARLITSSYEQYV. Written as DNA, the CDR3 is TGTGCCCGCCTGATCACAAGTTCCTACGAGCAGTACGTC.

The chain carries TRBV9 and TRBJ2-1, with D possibly being TRBD2 (6 bases). The ends were cut back, 0 bases at V and 7 bases at J, with 11 bases in the middle. The CDR3 totals 14 residues. The germline gives CDR1 SGDLS, CDR2 YYNGEE. The CDR3, as DNA: TGTGCCAGCAGCGTAGGGGGGAGGCTGAATGAGCAGTTCTTC. Translated: CASSVGGRLNEQFF. The full variable domain, rest sourced from reference TRBV9 and TRBJ2-1, is DSGVTQTPKHLITATGQRVTLRCSPRSGDLSVYWYQQSLDQGLQFLIQYYNGEERAKGNILERFSAQQFPDLHSELNLSSLELGDSALYFCASSVGGRLNEQFFGPGTRLTVL.

The V call is TRBV2, the J call TRBJ2-2; perhaps TRBD2 as D (5 bases). The CDR3 runs 14 residues. Trimming pared 7 bases from V and 7 bases from J, leaving 16 bases between. The germline CDR1 and CDR2 sequences are SNHLY and FYNNEI. As DNA, the CDR3 is TGTGCCAGCACAGGAGCCCCCCGGGGCGGGGAGCTGTTTTTT. This codes for CASTGAPRGGELFF.

This clonotype has ten or more counts. The rearrangement joins TRBV11-2 to TRBJ2-1; TRBD1 is a possible D gene (6 bases). V shed 1 base and J shed 6 bases, with 19 bases lying between them. The CDR3 spans 17 residues. CDR1 SGHAT and CDR2 FQNNGV come from the germline V gene. This CDR3 is CASSLAKDRLFGNEQFF. As DNA, the CDR3 is TGTGCCAGCAGCTTAGCGAAGGACAGACTCTTTGGCAATGAGCAGTTCTTC.

This clonotype was recorded many times. The chain carries TRBV7-6 and TRBJ1-4; D ambiguous. The germline V gene has CDR1 SGHVS and CDR2 FNYEAQ. The CDR3 has 15 amino acids. V gave up 2 bases and J gave up 6 bases, with 13 bases separating them. The chain's CDR3 is CASSLYSPGDEKLFF. CDR3 coding DNA: TGTGCCAGCAGCTTATATTCACCCGGAGATGAAAAACTGTTTTTT. Using reference TRBV7-6 and TRBJ1-4 for the parts outside the CDR3, the full variable domain is GAGVSQSPRYKVTKRGQDVALRCDPISGHVSLYWYRQALGQGPEFLTYFNYEAQQDKSGLPNDRFSAERPEGSISTLTIQRTEQRDSAMYRCASSLYSPGDEKLFFGSGTQLSVL.

The chain joins TRBV6-2 or TRBV6-3 to TRBJ2-7; D may be TRBD2 (5 bases). From germline, CDR1 is MNHEY and CDR2 SVGEGT. The ends were cut back, 2 bases at V and 7 bases at J, with 15 bases in the middle. The CDR3 length is 14 residues. The CDR3 loop is CASSYGGYPREQYV. CDR3 sequence (DNA): TGTGCCAGCAGTTACGGAGGCTATCCGAGGGAGCAGTACGTC.

This clonotype was observed at least ten times. The chain has TRBV7-8 and TRBJ2-5; TRBD2 agrees at 8 bases. Germline V lookup: CDR1 SGHVS, CDR2 FQNEAQ. CDR3 length equals 16 residues. Trimming removed 2 bases from V and 2 bases from J; junction bases left unmatched: 7. This CDR3 reads CASSLLFSGDQETQYF. CDR3 in DNA: TGTGCCAGCAGCTTATTGTTTAGCGGGGATCAAGAGACCCAGTACTTC. The full variable domain, with the rest looked up from reference TRBV7-8 and TRBJ2-5, is GAGVSQSPRYKVAKRGQDVALRCDPISGHVSLFWYQQALGQGPEFLTYFQNEAQLDKSGLPSDRFFAERPEGSVSTLKIQRTQQEDSAVYLCASSLLFSGDQETQYFGPGTRLLVL.

This chain links TRBV18 with TRBJ1-1; a possible D gene is TRBD1 (6 bases). The V gene's germline CDR1 is KGHSH and CDR2 LQKENI. The CDR3 runs 17 residues. The V and J ends lost 6 bases and 5 bases respectively, with 25 bases between them. The CDR3 protein is CASSLRGGYFDGTEAFF. CDR3 nucleotides: TGTGCCAGCTCGCTTAGAGGGGGATACTTCGACGGAACTGAAGCTTTCTTT.

This clonotype has just a few counts. The chain couples TRBV19 to TRBJ2-7; 8 positions match TRBD1. This CDR3 has 15 amino acids. Germline values: CDR1 LNHDA, CDR2 SQIVND (reference sequence). The V gene end was trimmed by 1 base and the J gene end by 1 base; junction bases not matched to a gene: 3. This CDR3 reads CASSIAGGSSYEQYF. The DNA of the CDR3 is TGTGCCAGTAGTATAGCAGGGGGCTCATCCTACGAGCAGTACTTC. Combining the CDR3 with reference TRBV19 and TRBJ2-7 gives the whole variable domain DGGITQSPKYLFRKEGQNVTLSCEQNLNHDAMYWYRQDPGQGLRLIYYSQIVNDFQKGDIAEGYSVSREKKESFPLTVTSAQKNPTAFYLCASSIAGGSSYEQYFGPGTRLTVT.

This clonotype was detected only a few times. The chain recombines TRBV6-2 or TRBV6-3 with TRBJ1-6, with a tentative D call TRBD1 (6 bases). V gave up 4 bases and J gave up 5 bases, with 18 bases separating them. Germline CDR1 MNHEY, CDR2 SVGEGT. There are 17 residues in the CDR3. The CDR3 loop is CASSSSSRDTDNSPLHF. In nucleotides, the CDR3 is TGTGCCAGCAGTTCTTCCTCGAGGGACACCGATAATTCACCCCTCCACTTT.

This chain links TRBV15 with TRBJ1-1; D may be TRBD1 (5 bases). V was clipped by 8 bases and J by 5 bases, with 15 bases between them. CDR1 LNHNV and CDR2 YYDKDF come from the germline V gene (reference sequence). The CDR3 contains 13 residues. The CDR3 protein is CATEADGTTEAFF. CDR3 coding DNA: TGTGCCACCGAAGCGGATGGGACGACTGAAGCTTTCTTT.

This clonotype was detected ten times or more. The chain couples TRBV7-2 to TRBJ1-2, with D uncertain. Germline CDR1 is SGHTA and CDR2 is FQGNSA. This CDR3 is 14 amino acids long. Trimming shortened V by 4 bases and J by 4 bases, and 13 bases separated the two germline ends. The CDR3 loop is CASSSGNRIYGYTF. The CDR3 coding sequence is TGTGCCAGCAGCTCCGGGAACAGAATCTATGGCTACACCTTC.

The V and J genes are TRBV5-4 and TRBJ1-2; 7 positions agree with TRBD1. The CDR3 covers 13 residues. V lost 4 bases to trimming and J lost 3 bases; unmatched junction nucleotides: 3. Germline assignment: CDR1 SGHNT and CDR2 YYREEE (reference sequence). DNA of the CDR3: TGTGCCAGCAGCGGAGACAGGGACTATGGCTACACCTTC. Translating it yields CASSGDRDYGYTF.